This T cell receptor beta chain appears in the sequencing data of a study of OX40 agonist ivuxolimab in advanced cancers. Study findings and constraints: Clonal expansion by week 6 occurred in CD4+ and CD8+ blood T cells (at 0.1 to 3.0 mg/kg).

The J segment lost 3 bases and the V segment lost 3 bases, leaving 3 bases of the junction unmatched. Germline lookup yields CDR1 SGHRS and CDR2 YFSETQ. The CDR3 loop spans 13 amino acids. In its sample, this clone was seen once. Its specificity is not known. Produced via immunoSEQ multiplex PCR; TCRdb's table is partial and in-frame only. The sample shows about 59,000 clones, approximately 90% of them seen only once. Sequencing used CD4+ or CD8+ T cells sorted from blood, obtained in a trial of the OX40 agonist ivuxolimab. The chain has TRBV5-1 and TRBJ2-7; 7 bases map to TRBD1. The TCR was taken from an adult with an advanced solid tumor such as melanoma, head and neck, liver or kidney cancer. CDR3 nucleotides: TGCGCCAGCAGCTCCGGGACAGACTACGAGCAGTACTTC. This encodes CASSSGTDYEQYF. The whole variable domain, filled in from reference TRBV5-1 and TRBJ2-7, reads KAGVTQTPRYLIKTRGQQVTLSCSPISGHRSVSWYQQTPGQGLQFLFEYFSETQRNKGNFPGRFSGRQFSNSRSEMNVSTLELGDSALYLCASSSGTDYEQYFGPGTRLTVT.